This record covers a single T cell receptor (beta chain). Antigen: not known. The data originate from a study of T cells after yellow fever vaccination. Production of TCR cDNA was by 5'RACE template switching, which also added a universal primer site and UMIs. TCRdb redid the calling of the 5' RACE reads with MiXCR, one entry per CDR3 protein. This table holds some 560,000 distinct CDR3 sequences, approximately 16% found once. General observations from the study: Subsequent to the booster, the majority of primary-vaccination clones reappeared (less than 97% CD4, about 90% CD8). Although most clonotypes did not, a small share appeared in both CD4 and CD8 compartments.

This clonotype was obtained from a man aged 18 to 29 who received the YFV17D yellow fever vaccine. This specimen was PBMCs, taken about 5 days after the first yellow fever vaccination.

As DNA, the CDR3 is TGTGCCAGCAGCCTCAGCGGGACGTACCAAGAGACCCAGTACTTC. Protein sequence: CASSLSGTYQETQYF. V gene TRBV7-7 combines with J gene TRBJ2-5, with TRBD2 identical over 7 bases. The trim removed 5 bases at V and 0 bases at J, leaving 6 bases unmatched. CDR1 and CDR2 (germline): SSHAT, FNYEAQ (reference sequence). The CDR3 covers 15 residues.